The 29 T cell receptor beta chains below were found in one sample sequenced in a study of CD8+ T cells in alopecia areata. cDNA prepared by RNA extraction and subsequent reverse transcription served as the template for sequencing. Profiled with immunoSEQ multiplex PCR; TCRdb holds only in-frame clones, not every one. The top ten clones hold approximately 2.9% of a sample with roughly 210,000 clones, roughly 40% of them seen once. The sample's treatment: oral pan-JAK inhibitor, 5-10 mg twice daily. The sequencing here drew on CD4+ T cells sorted from blood, taken at approximately week 36, from a patient treated with tofacitinib. These receptors were taken from a human donor with alopecia areata.

The sample holds a few counts of this clone. The V call is TRBV15, the J call TRBJ2-1; D is possibly TRBD2 (5 bases). Looked up from germline, CDR1 is LNHNV and CDR2 is YYDKDF (reference sequence). V was shortened by 3 bases and J by 5 bases, with 14 bases between the two germline ends. This CDR3 is 15 amino acids long. CDR3 sequence (DNA): TGTGCCACCAGCAGTTGGGGTAGCGATAACAATGAGCAGTTCTTC. It specifies CATSSWGSDNNEQFF.

The chain joins TRBV10-3 to TRBJ2-2, with D perhaps TRBD2 (5 bases). Trimming removed 0 bases from V and 5 bases from J, with 13 bases in between. Germline loops: CDR1 ENHRY, CDR2 SYGVKD. The CDR3 is 16 residues long. CDR3 sequence reads: CAISESVPTRTGELFF. For the CDR3, the DNA is TGTGCCATCAGTGAGTCAGTCCCCACTAGAACCGGGGAGCTGTTTTTT.

This clone has a handful of counts. The gene calls are TRBV9 and TRBJ1-4; 7 bases line up with TRBD1. V lost 4 bases, J lost 0 bases, and 6 bases stayed unmatched. CDR3 length equals 16 residues. Germline loops: CDR1 SGDLS, CDR2 YYNGEE. The CDR3 spells CASSSRGAATNEKLFF. Here the CDR3 DNA reads TGTGCCAGCAGCTCCAGGGGGGCAGCAACTAATGAAAAACTGTTTTTT.

This clone occurred once. This chain links TRBV27 with TRBJ2-6; perhaps TRBD1 as D (5 bases). The CDR3 is 16 amino acids. The germline V gene encodes CDR1 MNHEY and CDR2 SMNVEV (reference sequence). Trimming removed 2 bases from V and 2 bases from J, with 10 bases in between. The CDR3 region is CASSLITGTGANVLTF. The CDR3 DNA sequence: TGTGCCAGCAGTTTAATCACAGGAACTGGGGCCAACGTCCTGACTTTC. The full variable domain, rest sourced from reference TRBV27 and TRBJ2-6, is EAQVTQNPRYLITVTGKKLTVTCSQNMNHEYMSWYRQDPGLGLRQIYYSMNVEVTDKGDVPEGYKVSRKEKRNFPLILESPSPNQTSLYFCASSLITGTGANVLTFGAGSRLTVL.

V gene TRBV30 combines with J gene TRBJ2-7; TRBD2 matches 9 bases. CDR3 size: 14 residues. Germline V lookup: CDR1 GTSNPN, CDR2 SVGIG (reference sequence). V dropped 4 bases and J dropped 7; count of bases not matched to a gene: 11. CDR3 sequence (DNA): TGTGCCTGGAATAGGAATAGCGGGAGAGGTGAGCAGTACTTC. Protein: CAWNRNSGRGEQYF.

This clone was seen a few times. The rearrangement links TRBV11-2 to TRBJ2-3; no reliable D call. The CDR3 runs to 17 residues. V was clipped by 5 bases and J by 0 bases, with 18 bases between them. CDR1 and CDR2 from the germline V gene are SGHAT and FQNNGV. The CDR3 is CASSLISIPVSTDTQYF. The CDR3 nucleotides are TGTGCCAGCAGCCTGATAAGCATCCCTGTGAGCACAGATACGCAGTATTTT.

The V and J genes are TRBV6-5 and TRBJ1-3, with 7 nucleotides matching TRBD1. Trimming took 4 bases from V and 0 from J; bases not matched to a gene: 3. The CDR3 has 15 amino acids. CDR1 is MNHEY, CDR2 SVGAGI, per germline. CDR3 coding DNA: TGTGCCAGCAGTTTCAACAGGGGCTCTGGAAACACCATATATTTT. Translated, it gives CASSFNRGSGNTIYF.

The genes are TRBV19 and TRBJ2-7; 9 bases line up with TRBD2. Germline V gene lookup returns CDR1 LNHDA and CDR2 SQIVND (reference sequence). The CDR3 is made up of 16 amino acids. V trimming: 3 bases; J trimming: 0 bases; junction bases outside the gene matches: 6. Written as DNA, the CDR3 is TGTGCCAGTAGTATCCGGACTAGCGTTTCCTCCTACGAGCAGTACTTC. Translation: CASSIRTSVSSYEQYF. The entire variable domain, with the rest obtained from reference TRBV19 and TRBJ2-7, is as follows: DGGITQSPKYLFRKEGQNVTLSCEQNLNHDAMYWYRQDPGQGLRLIYYSQIVNDFQKGDIAEGYSVSREKKESFPLTVTSAQKNPTAFYLCASSIRTSVSSYEQYFGPGTRLTVT.

In its sample, this clone was seen once. V gene TRBV12-5 combines with J gene TRBJ2-5, with TRBD1 matching over 11 bases. Trimming at V came to 5 bases and at J to 4 bases, leaving 6 bases not matched to a gene. The CDR3 runs 15 residues. Per germline, CDR1 LGHNT and CDR2 FRNRAP. CDR3 nucleotide sequence: TGTGCTAGTGGTCGCGGGACAGGGGGACGAGAGACCCAGTACTTC. Protein sequence: CASGRGTGGRETQYF.

The DNA for the CDR3 is TGTGCCAGCAGTGGGGCCCAAGAGACCCAGTACTTC. Translation: CASSGAQETQYF. The chain carries TRBV25-1 and TRBJ2-5; no reliable D call. Germline CDR1 is MGHDK and CDR2 is SYGVNS. The CDR3 spans 12 residues. Between the trimmed V and J ends, which lost 4 bases and 1 base, there was a span of 4 bases.

This rearrangement joins TRBV29-1 to TRBJ1-6; D unresolved. Germline V lookup: CDR1 SQVTM, CDR2 ANQGSEA. Trimming stripped 6 bases from V and 7 bases from J, with 13 bases between. The CDR3 has 13 amino acids. This CDR3 is CSVLDGGNSPLHF. The CDR3 nucleotides are TGCAGCGTCCTCGACGGAGGGAATTCACCCCTCCACTTT.

The rearrangement uses TRBV6-5 and TRBJ1-1; possibly TRBD1 for D (6 bases). The V and J ends lost 2 bases and 7 bases respectively, with 14 bases between them. The germline gives CDR1 MNHEY, CDR2 SVGAGI. The CDR3 runs 14 residues. CDR3 amino acids: CASSYTYTGFEAFF. CDR3 DNA sequence: TGTGCCAGCAGTTACACCTATACAGGGTTTGAAGCTTTCTTT.

This chain uses TRBV5-4 with TRBJ2-7; TRBD2 is a possible D gene (6 bases). This CDR3 is built from 15 residues. Germline values: CDR1 SGHNT, CDR2 YYREEE (reference sequence). Trimming cost V 4 bases and J 3 bases, with 17 bases left between them. CDR3: CASSHGLAYHYEQYF. Here the CDR3 DNA reads TGTGCCAGCAGCCATGGGCTAGCGTACCACTACGAGCAGTACTTC.

This clone has just one count. The chain joins TRBV6-6 to TRBJ2-6, with 8 bases lining up with TRBD1. The junction had 0 bases not matched to a gene; V was cut back by 2 bases and J by 0 bases. Per germline, CDR1 MNHNY and CDR2 SVGAGI (reference sequence). The CDR3 is 16 residues long. Here the CDR3 DNA reads TGTGCCAGCAGTTACCAGGGGGCCTCTGGGGCCAACGTCCTGACTTTC. It specifies CASSYQGASGANVLTF.

The chain employs TRBV28 and TRBJ1-1, with D maybe TRBD1 (5 bases). V was shortened by 3 bases and J by 5 bases, with 16 bases between the two germline ends. The CDR3 loop spans 15 amino acids. Germline values: CDR1 MDHEN, CDR2 SYDVKM. The CDR3 reads CASSFPRVRRTEAFF. CDR3 coding DNA: TGTGCCAGCAGTTTCCCCAGGGTCCGACGGACTGAAGCTTTCTTT.

V is TRBV4-1 and J is TRBJ1-1; D call uncertain. V lost 8 bases to trimming and J lost 1 base, with 5 bases between them. The germline gives CDR1 MGHRA, CDR2 YSYEKL. This CDR3 spans 11 amino acids. This CDR3 reads CASAGNTEAFF. In DNA, the CDR3 is TGCGCCAGCGCAGGGAACACTGAAGCTTTCTTT.

This clone was found a few times. This rearrangement joins TRBV19 to TRBJ1-2, with 8 bases fitting TRBD1. There are 14 residues in the CDR3. Germline V lookup: CDR1 LNHDA, CDR2 SQIVND (reference sequence). The trim removed 4 bases at V and 4 bases at J, leaving 5 bases unmatched. This CDR3 is CASSRGQGGYGYTF. In DNA form, the CDR3 reads TGTGCCAGTAGTAGAGGACAGGGAGGCTATGGCTACACCTTC.

V usage is TRBV19 and J usage is TRBJ1-5; tentative D call: TRBD1 (5 bases). The germline CDR1 and CDR2 sequences are LNHDA and SQIVND (reference sequence). The CDR3 is made up of 12 amino acids. The ends were cut back, 7 bases at V and 9 bases at J, with 13 bases in the middle. CDR3 coding DNA: TGTGCCAGTACCCAAAGGGGACTGCCCCAGCATTTT. Its protein product is CASTQRGLPQHF.

The chain couples TRBV5-1 to TRBJ2-3; 13 bases map to TRBD2. Germline CDR1 is SGHRS and CDR2 is YFSETQ. After removal of 4 bases from V and 0 bases from J, the junction contained 5 bases not matched to a gene. The CDR3 runs 17 residues. CDR3: CASSAGGLAGSTDTQYF. DNA for the CDR3: TGCGCCAGCAGCGCGGGGGGACTAGCGGGAAGCACAGATACGCAGTATTTT.

This clone was detected only a few times. This chain links TRBV4-3 with TRBJ2-3, with D perhaps TRBD2 (5 bases). The V end lost 4 bases, the J end lost 4 bases, and 18 bases lay between the germline ends. Germline V gene data show CDR1 as LGHNA and CDR2 as YSLEER. The CDR3 is made up of 16 amino acids. Written as DNA, the CDR3 is TGCGCCAGCAGCCCGGATGGGAGAGCAAAGGCAGATACGCAGTATTTT. It specifies CASSPDGRAKADTQYF.

This chain links TRBV5-1 with TRBJ2-2, with unresolved D. CDR1 is SGHRS, CDR2 YFSETQ, per germline. Trimming cost V 0 bases and J 6 bases, with 9 bases left between them. The CDR3 is 14 amino acids. Here the CDR3 DNA reads TGCGCCAGCAGCTTGGAGGGCAATCCCGGGGAGCTGTTTTTT. Protein sequence: CASSLEGNPGELFF.

V and J are TRBV7-9 and TRBJ2-7; D ambiguous. V lost 3 bases to trimming and J lost 0 bases, with 0 bases between them. The CDR3 has 11 residues. CDR1 and CDR2 (germline): SEHNR, FQNEAQ (reference sequence). CDR3 protein: CASSFSYEQYF. The CDR3 DNA reads TGTGCCAGCAGCTTCTCCTACGAGCAGTACTTC.

This clone was seen only a few times. The V gene is TRBV19, the J gene TRBJ1-5; D perhaps matches TRBD1 (5 bases). The V and J ends lost 1 base and 4 bases respectively, with 11 bases between them. The CDR3 loop spans 15 amino acids. CDR1 is LNHDA, CDR2 SQIVND, per germline (reference sequence). The CDR3 DNA follows: TGTGCCAGTAGTATAGTGACAGATAATAATCAGCCCCAGCATTTT. Translation: CASSIVTDNNQPQHF.

This clone appeared a few times. This chain connects TRBV10-3 to TRBJ2-7, with D possibly matching TRBD2 (5 bases). The germline V gene has CDR1 ENHRY and CDR2 SYGVKD. This CDR3 has 15 residues. V lost 10 bases and J 3 bases, leaving 22 bases between the germline ends. The DNA for the CDR3 is TGTGCCAGCCAGAGTGACCCTAGCAATATCTACGAGCAGTACTTC. Amino acid sequence: CASQSDPSNIYEQYF.

V and J are TRBV2 and TRBJ1-1; D may be TRBD1 (6 bases). Trimming pared 5 bases from V and 0 bases from J, leaving 10 bases between. Germline V gene lookup returns CDR1 SNHLY and CDR2 FYNNEI. The CDR3 consists of 14 residues. Here the CDR3 DNA reads TGTGCCAGCAGTCCACAGGGTATGAACACTGAAGCTTTCTTT. It yields the protein CASSPQGMNTEAFF. The full variable domain, with the rest looked up from reference TRBV2 and TRBJ1-1, is EPEVTQTPSHQVTQMGQEVILRCVPISNHLYFYWYRQILGQKVEFLVSFYNNEISEKSEIFDDQFSVERPDGSNFTLKIRSTKLEDSAMYFCASSPQGMNTEAFFGQGTRLTVV.

The chain links TRBV30 to TRBJ2-1; D ambiguous. The CDR3 is made up of 15 amino acids. Trimming stripped 1 base from V and 9 bases from J, with 19 bases between. Germline values: CDR1 GTSNPN, CDR2 SVGIG (reference sequence). The DNA for the CDR3 is TGTGCCTGGAGTGCCCCAGGTGGAATGCCACGTGAGCAGTTCTTC. It encodes CAWSAPGGMPREQFF.

This clone was seen only a few times. V gene TRBV7-2 combines with J gene TRBJ1-1; D is unresolved. Germline CDR1 is SGHTA and CDR2 is FQGNSA. Trimming took 5 bases from V and 4 from J, leaving 8 bases between them. The CDR3 length is 12 residues. This chain's CDR3 is CASSRQGTEAFF. Written as DNA, the CDR3 is TGTGCCAGCAGCCGACAAGGCACTGAAGCTTTCTTT.

The V call is TRBV19, the J call TRBJ2-6; D is possibly TRBD1 (5 bases). Germline CDR1 reads LNHDA; CDR2 reads SQIVND (reference sequence). V lost 0 bases and J 2 bases, leaving 11 bases between the germline ends. The CDR3 is made up of 17 amino acids. The CDR3 DNA follows: TGTGCCAGTAGTATAGATCTAAGGGGCGCTGGGGCCAACGTCCTGACTTTC. Amino acids: CASSIDLRGAGANVLTF.

There are a few counts of this clone. The V call is TRBV5-1, the J call TRBJ2-5; TRBD2 might be the D (6 bases). V lost 2 bases and J lost 5, with 19 bases in between. CDR1 is SGHRS and CDR2 is YFSETQ in the germline V gene. This CDR3 comprises 16 residues. As DNA, the CDR3 is TGCGCCAGCAGCTTACGCGCGTCGGGAGTTAAGGAGACCCAGTACTTC. Its translation: CASSLRASGVKETQYF.